This record looks at one TCR beta chain sequence and its context. Antigen: not known. Documented treatment: approximately 18 received Ad26.COV2.S at low or high dose, single or two shots; several received placebo; per-sample allocation not given. Material that was analyzed had been drawn on day 63 after the first vaccine or placebo injection. Expressing Wuhan-strain SARS-CoV-2 spike, an Ad26 vector served as the vaccine. Some clones are missing from TCRdb's copy, which holds only in-frame ones; the method was immunoSEQ multiplex PCR. Of about 350,000 clones listed, 86% are singletons. V gave up 10 bases and J gave up 7 bases, with 17 bases separating them. The CDR3 length is 12 residues. The germline V gene encodes CDR1 MDHEN and CDR2 SYDVKM. This entry comes from a study of Ad26.COV2.S vaccination and SARS-CoV-2 variants. About the research overall: Donor allocation was to the COV1001 Ad26.COV2.S trial arm.

Broader study findings: Greater spike-specific TCR breadth was seen in vaccine recipients than in placebo recipients.

Specimen: peripheral blood, collected in a trial of Ad26.COV2.S vaccine versus placebo. This TCR came from a person aged 18-60 years who received the Ad26.COV2.S COVID-19 vaccine or a placebo. V gene TRBV28 combines with J gene TRBJ2-7; D remains unclear. DNA for the CDR3: TGTGCCACCCGAGTTGGGGTTGGGGAGCAGTACTTC. Its translation: CATRVGVGEQYF. The full variable domain, rest sourced from reference TRBV28 and TRBJ2-7, is DVKVTQSSRYLVKRTGEKVFLECVQDMDHENMFWYRQDPGLGLRLIYFSYDVKMKEKGDIPEGYSVSREKKERFSLILESASTNQTSMYLCATRVGVGEQYFGPGTRLTVT.